This TCR beta chain is drawn from a study of control samples from healthy donors and cancer patients. The CDR3 is 16 amino acids. V lost 4 bases to trimming and J lost 4 bases; unmatched junction nucleotides: 11. The V gene's germline CDR1 is LNHDA and CDR2 SQIVND (reference sequence). The method was immunoSEQ multiplex PCR; TCRdb's version includes in-frame clones alone and lacks a portion of them. In the table there are more than 75,000 clones, about 88% of which are singletons. The rearrangement links TRBV19 to TRBJ2-3; TRBD1 matches at 7 bases. Source material: PBMCs. The sequence came from a man aged 65-85 years with lung cancer. The CDR3 coding sequence is TGTGCCAGTAGTACCGGACAGGCGGCGTTTTCAGATACGCAGTATTTT. It is translated as CASSTGQAAFSDTQYF.